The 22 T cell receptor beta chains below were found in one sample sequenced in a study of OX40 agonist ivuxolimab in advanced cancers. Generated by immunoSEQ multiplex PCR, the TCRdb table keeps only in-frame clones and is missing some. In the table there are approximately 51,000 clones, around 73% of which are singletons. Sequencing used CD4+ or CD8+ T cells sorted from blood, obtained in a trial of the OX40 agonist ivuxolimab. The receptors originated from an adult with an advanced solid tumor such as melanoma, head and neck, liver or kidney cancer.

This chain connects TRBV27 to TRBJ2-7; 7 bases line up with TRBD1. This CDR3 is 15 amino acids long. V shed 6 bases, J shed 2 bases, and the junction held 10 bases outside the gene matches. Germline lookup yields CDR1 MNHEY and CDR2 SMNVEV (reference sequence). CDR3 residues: CASSSSHRGTYEQYF. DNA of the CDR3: TGTGCCAGCAGCTCTTCTCACAGGGGCACCTACGAGCAGTACTTC.

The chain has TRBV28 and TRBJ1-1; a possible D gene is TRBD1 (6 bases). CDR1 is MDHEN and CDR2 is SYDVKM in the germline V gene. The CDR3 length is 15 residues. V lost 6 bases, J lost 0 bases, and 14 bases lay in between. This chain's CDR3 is CASRFSGVVNTEAFF. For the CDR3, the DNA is TGTGCCAGCAGATTCTCAGGGGTTGTGAACACTGAAGCTTTCTTT.

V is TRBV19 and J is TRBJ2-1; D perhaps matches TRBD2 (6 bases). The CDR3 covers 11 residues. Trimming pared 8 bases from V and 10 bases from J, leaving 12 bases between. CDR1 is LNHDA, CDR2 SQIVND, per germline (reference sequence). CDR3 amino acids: CASGTAAEQFF. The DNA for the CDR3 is TGTGCCAGTGGGACTGCGGCCGAGCAGTTCTTC. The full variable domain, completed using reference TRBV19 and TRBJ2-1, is DGGITQSPKYLFRKEGQNVTLSCEQNLNHDAMYWYRQDPGQGLRLIYYSQIVNDFQKGDIAEGYSVSREKKESFPLTVTSAQKNPTAFYLCASGTAAEQFFGPGTRLTVL.

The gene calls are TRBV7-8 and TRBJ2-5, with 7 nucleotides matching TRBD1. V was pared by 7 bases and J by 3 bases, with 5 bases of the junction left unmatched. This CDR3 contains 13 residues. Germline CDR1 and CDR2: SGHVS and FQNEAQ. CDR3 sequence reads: CASTRGREETQYF. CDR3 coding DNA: TGTGCCAGCACGAGGGGGCGGGAAGAGACCCAGTACTTC.

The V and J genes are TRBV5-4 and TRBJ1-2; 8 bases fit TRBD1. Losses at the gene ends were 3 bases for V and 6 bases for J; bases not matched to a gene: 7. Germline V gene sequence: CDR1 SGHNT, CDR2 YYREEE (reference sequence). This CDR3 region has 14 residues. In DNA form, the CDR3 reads TGTGCCAGCAGCTCGGGACAGGTGGTGGATGGCTACACCTTC. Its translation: CASSSGQVVDGYTF. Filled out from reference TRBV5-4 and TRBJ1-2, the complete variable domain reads ETGVTQSPTHLIKTRGQQVTLRCSSQSGHNTVSWYQQALGQGPQFIFQYYREEENGRGNFPPRFSGLQFPNYSSELNVNALELDDSALYLCASSSGQVVDGYTFGSGTRLTVV.

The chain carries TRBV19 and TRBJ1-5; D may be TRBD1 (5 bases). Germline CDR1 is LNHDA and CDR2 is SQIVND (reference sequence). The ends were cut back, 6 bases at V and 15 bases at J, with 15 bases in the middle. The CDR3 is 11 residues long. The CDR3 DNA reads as TGTGCCAGTAGAGGAGGGGCGGTAAGGCATTTT. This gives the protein CASRGGAVRHF.

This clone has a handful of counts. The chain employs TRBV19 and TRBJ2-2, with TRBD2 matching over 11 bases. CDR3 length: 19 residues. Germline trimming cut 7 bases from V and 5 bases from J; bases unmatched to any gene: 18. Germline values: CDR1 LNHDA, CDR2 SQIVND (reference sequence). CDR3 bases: TGTGCCAGTACTCCCTTCGGTGGCGTAGCGGGAGGGTTAACCGGGGAGCTGTTTTTT. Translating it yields CASTPFGGVAGGLTGELFF.

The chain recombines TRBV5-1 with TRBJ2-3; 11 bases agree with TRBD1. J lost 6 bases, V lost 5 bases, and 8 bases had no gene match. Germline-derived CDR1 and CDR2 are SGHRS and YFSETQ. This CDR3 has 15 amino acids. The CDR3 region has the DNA TGCGCCAGCAGTTTCGGACAGGGGGCAGGGGATACGCAGTATTTT. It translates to CASSFGQGAGDTQYF.

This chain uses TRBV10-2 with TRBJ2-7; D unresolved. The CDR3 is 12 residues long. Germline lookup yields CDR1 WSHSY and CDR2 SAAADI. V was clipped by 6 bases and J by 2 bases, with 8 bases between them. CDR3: CASRDPAYEQYF. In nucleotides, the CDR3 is TGCGCCAGCAGGGACCCAGCCTACGAGCAGTACTTC.

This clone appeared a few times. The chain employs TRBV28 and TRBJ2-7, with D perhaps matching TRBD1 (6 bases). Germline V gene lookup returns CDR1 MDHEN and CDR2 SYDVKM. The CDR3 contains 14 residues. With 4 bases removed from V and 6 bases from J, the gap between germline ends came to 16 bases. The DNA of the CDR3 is TGTGCCAGCAGTTCGAACGTCCTAGGGGGCGAGCAGTACTTC. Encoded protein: CASSSNVLGGEQYF.

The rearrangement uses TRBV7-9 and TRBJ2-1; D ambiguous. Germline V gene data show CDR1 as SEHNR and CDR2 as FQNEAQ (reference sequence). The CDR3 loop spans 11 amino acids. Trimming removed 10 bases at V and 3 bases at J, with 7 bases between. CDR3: CAKGGYNEQFF. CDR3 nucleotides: TGTGCCAAAGGCGGCTACAATGAGCAGTTCTTC.

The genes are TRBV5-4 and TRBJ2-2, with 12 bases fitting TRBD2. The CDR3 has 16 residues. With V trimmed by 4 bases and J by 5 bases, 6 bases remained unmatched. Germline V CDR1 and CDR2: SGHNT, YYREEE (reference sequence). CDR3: CASSPRLAGDTGELFF. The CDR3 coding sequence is TGTGCCAGCAGCCCACGACTAGCGGGAGATACCGGGGAGCTGTTTTTT.

The CDR3 reads CASSLDGRDTQYF. The DNA of the CDR3 is TGCGCCAGCAGCTTGGACGGGAGAGATACGCAGTATTTT. V is TRBV5-1 and J is TRBJ2-3; D is possibly TRBD2 (6 bases). The CDR3 totals 13 residues. V shed 0 bases and J shed 5 bases, with 7 bases lying between them. Looked up from germline, CDR1 is SGHRS and CDR2 is YFSETQ.

CDR3 DNA: TGTGCCAGCAAGGACAGGGGTGGCGCCAACGTCCTGACTTTC. Translated: CASKDRGGANVLTF. The chain carries TRBV6-6 and TRBJ2-6, with 9 bases aligning to TRBD1. This CDR3 has 14 residues. V lost 7 bases, J lost 7 bases, and 5 bases stayed unmatched. Looked up from germline, CDR1 is MNHNY and CDR2 is SVGAGI (reference sequence).

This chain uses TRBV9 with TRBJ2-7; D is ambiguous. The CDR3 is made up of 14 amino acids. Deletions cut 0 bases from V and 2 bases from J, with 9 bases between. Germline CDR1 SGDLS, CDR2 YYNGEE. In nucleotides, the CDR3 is TGTGCCAGCAGCGTAGCCCAGGACCCCTACGAGCAGTACTTC. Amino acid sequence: CASSVAQDPYEQYF.

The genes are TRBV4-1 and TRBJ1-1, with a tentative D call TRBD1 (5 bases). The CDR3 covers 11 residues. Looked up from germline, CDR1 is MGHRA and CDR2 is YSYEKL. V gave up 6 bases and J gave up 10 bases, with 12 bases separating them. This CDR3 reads CASRSQAVAFF. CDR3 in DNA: TGCGCCAGCAGATCACAGGCGGTAGCTTTCTTT.

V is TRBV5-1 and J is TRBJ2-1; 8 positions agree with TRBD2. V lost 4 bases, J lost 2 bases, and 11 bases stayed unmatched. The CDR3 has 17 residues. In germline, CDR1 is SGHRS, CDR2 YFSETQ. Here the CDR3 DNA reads TGCGCCAGCAGCCTAAACGCAGCGGGAGAGGCCTACAATGAGCAGTTCTTC. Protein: CASSLNAAGEAYNEQFF.

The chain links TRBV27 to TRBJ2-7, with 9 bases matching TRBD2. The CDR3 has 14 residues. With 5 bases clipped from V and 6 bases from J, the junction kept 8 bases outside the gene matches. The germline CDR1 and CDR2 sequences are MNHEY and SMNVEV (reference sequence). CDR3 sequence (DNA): TGTGCCAGCAGTCGGCCTGGCGGGAGGGGCGAGCAGTACTTC. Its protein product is CASSRPGGRGEQYF.

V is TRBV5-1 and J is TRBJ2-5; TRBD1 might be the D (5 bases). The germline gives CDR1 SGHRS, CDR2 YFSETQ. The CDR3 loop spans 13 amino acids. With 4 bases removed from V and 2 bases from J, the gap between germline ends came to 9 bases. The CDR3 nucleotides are TGCGCCAGCAGCGCCAGACAGCAAGAGACCCAGTACTTC. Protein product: CASSARQQETQYF.

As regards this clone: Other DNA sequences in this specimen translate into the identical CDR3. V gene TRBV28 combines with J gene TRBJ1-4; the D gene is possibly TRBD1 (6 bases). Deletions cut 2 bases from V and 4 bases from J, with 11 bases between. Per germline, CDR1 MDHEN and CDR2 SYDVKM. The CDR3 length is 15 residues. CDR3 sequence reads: CASSLVGQNNEKLFF. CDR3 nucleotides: TGTGCCAGCAGTTTAGTTGGACAGAATAATGAAAAACTGTTTTTT.

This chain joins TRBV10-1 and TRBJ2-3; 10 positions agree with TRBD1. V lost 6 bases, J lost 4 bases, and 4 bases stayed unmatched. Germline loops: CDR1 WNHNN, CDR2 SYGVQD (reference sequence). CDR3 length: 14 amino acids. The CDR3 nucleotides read TGCGCCAGCAGCCGCGGGACAGGGGCAGATACGCAGTATTTT. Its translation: CASSRGTGADTQYF.

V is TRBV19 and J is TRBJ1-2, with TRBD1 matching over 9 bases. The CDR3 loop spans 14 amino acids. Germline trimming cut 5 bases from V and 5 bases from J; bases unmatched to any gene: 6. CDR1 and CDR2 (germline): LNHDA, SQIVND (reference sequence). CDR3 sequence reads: CASSSPGTGYGYTF. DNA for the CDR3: TGTGCCAGTAGTTCCCCCGGGACAGGGTATGGCTACACCTTC.